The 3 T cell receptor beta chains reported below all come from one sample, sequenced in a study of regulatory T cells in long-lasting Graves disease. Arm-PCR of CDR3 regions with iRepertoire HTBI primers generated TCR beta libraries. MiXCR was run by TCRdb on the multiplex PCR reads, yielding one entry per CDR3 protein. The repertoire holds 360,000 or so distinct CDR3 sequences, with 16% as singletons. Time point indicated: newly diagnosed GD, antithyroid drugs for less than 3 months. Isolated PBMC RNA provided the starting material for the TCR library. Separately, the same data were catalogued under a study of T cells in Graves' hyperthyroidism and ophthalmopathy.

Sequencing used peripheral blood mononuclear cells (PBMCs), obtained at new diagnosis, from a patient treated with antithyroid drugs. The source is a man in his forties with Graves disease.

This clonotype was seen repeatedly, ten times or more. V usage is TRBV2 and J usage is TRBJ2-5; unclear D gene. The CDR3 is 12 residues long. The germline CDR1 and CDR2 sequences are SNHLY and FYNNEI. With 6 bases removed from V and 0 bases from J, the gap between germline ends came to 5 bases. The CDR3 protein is CASRLDQETQYF. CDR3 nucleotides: TGTGCCAGCAGGTTGGACCAAGAGACCCAGTACTTC. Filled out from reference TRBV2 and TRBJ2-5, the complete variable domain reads EPEVTQTPSHQVTQMGQEVILRCVPISNHLYFYWYRQILGQKVEFLVSFYNNEISEKSEIFDDQFSVERPDGSNFTLKIRSTKLEDSAMYFCASRLDQETQYFGPGTRLLVL.

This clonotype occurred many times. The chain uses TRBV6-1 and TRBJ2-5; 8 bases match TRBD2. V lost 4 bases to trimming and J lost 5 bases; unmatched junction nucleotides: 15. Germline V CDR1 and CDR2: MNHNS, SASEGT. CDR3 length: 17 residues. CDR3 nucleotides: TGTGCCAGCAGTGTCTTAAGCGGGGGAAAGAAGAGGGAGACCCAGTACTTC. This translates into CASSVLSGGKKRETQYF.

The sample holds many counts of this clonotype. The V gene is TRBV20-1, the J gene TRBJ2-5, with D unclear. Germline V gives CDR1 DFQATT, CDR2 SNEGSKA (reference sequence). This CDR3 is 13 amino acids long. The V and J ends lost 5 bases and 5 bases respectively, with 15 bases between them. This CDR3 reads CSAPDRTSETQYF. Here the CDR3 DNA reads TGCAGTGCTCCAGATCGGACCTCGGAGACCCAGTACTTC.